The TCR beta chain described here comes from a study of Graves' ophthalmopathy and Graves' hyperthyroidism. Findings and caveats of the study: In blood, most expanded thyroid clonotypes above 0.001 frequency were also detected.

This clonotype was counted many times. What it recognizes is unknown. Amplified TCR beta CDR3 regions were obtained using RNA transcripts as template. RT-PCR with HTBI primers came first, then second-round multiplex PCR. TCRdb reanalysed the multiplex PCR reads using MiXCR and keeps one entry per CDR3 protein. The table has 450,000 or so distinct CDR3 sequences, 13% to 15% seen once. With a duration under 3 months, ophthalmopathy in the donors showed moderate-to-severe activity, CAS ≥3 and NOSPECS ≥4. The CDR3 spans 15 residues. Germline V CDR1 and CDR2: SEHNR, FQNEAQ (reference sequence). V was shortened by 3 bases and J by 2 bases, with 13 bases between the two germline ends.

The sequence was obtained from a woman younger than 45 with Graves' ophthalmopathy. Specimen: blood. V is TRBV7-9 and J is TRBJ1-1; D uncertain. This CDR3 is CASSFGAGVNTEAFF. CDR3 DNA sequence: TGTGCCAGCAGCTTCGGAGCGGGAGTCAACACTGAAGCTTTCTTT. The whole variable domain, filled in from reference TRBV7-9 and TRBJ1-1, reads DTGVSQNPRHKITKRGQNVTFRCDPISEHNRLYWYRQTLGQGPEFLTYFQNEAQLEKSRLLSDRFSAERPKGSFSTLEIQRTEQGDSAMYLCASSFGAGVNTEAFFGQGTRLTVV.